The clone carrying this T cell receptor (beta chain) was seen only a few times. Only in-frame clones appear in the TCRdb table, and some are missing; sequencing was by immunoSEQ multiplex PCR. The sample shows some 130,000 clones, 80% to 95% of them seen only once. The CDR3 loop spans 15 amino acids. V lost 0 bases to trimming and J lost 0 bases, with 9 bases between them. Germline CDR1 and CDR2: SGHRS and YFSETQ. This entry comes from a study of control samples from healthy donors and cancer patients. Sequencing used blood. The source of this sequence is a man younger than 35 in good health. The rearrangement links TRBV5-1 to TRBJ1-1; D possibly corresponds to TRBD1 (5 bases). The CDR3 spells CASSLVGAMNTEAFF. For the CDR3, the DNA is TGCGCCAGCAGCTTGGTAGGGGCCATGAACACTGAAGCTTTCTTT.